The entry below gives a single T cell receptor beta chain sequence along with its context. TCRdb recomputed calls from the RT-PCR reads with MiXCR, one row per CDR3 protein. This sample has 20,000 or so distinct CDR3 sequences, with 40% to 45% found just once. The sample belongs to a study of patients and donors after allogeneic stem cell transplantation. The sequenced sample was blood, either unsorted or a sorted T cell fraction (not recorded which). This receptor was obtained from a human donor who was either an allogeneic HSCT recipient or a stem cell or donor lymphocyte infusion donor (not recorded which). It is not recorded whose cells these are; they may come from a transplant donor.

The CDR3 sequence: CASSTPTGSYGYTF. CDR3 nucleotides: TGTGCCAGCAGTACGCCGACAGGGAGCTATGGCTACACCTTC. The J gene is TRBJ1-2, the V gene TRBV6-6; 7 bases agree with TRBD1. Per the germline V gene, CDR1 is MNHNY and CDR2 is SVGAGI (reference sequence). The CDR3 is 14 amino acids. V dropped 5 bases and J dropped 4; count of bases not matched to a gene: 7.